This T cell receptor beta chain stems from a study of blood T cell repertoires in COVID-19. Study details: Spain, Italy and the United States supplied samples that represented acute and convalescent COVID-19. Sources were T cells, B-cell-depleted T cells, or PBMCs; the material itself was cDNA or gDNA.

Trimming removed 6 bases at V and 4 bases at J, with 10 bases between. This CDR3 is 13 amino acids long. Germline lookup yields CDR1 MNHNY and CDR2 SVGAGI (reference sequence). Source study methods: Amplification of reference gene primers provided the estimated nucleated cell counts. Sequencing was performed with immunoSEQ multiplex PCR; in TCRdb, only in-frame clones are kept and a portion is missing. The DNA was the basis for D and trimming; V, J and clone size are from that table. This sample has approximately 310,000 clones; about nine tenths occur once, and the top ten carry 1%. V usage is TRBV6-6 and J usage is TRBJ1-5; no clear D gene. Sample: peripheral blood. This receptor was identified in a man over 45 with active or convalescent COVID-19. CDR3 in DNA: TGTGCCAGCAGCCGAGGCTCGAATCAGCCCCAGCATTTT. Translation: CASSRGSNQPQHF.